Here is one TCR beta chain with its context. 5'RACE template switching added a universal primer site and UMIs to TCR cDNA. A single record per CDR3 protein comes from TCRdb applying MiXCR to the 5' RACE reads. The table shows fewer than 100,000 distinct CDR3 sequences, with roughly 5.8% occurring only once. These data are taken from a study of T cells after yellow fever vaccination. The germline V gene encodes CDR1 SGHNT and CDR2 YYREEE (reference sequence). V lost 6 bases to trimming and J lost 1 base, with 10 bases between them. There are 14 residues in the CDR3. The sequences come from CD8+ T cells sorted from PBMCs, collected 10 days after the yellow fever booster vaccination. This rearrangement joins TRBV5-4 to TRBJ2-2; D is uncertain. The clonotype comes from a man between 18 and 29 years old who received the YFV17D yellow fever vaccine. CDR3 DNA sequence: TGTGCCAGCACCCCAAGCTGGAACACCGGGGAGCTGTTTTTT. Its translation is CASTPSWNTGELFF.